The 25 T cell receptor beta chains listed next were all sequenced from one sample in a study of CD4+ T cells in melanoma. Some clones are missing from TCRdb's copy, which holds only in-frame ones; the method was immunoSEQ multiplex PCR. The sample holds some 150,000 clones, nearly 95% seen once. These receptors all come from a human donor with melanoma.

V gene TRBV18 combines with J gene TRBJ1-4; a possible D gene is TRBD1 (5 bases). The CDR3 spans 16 residues. Germline V CDR1 and CDR2: KGHSH, LQKENI. V was clipped by 6 bases and J by 0 bases, with 14 bases between them. The CDR3 DNA follows: TGTGCCAGCTCGCAAGCTCAGGGCGCAACTAATGAAAAACTGTTTTTT. This sequence encodes CASSQAQGATNEKLFF.

V is TRBV2 and J is TRBJ2-2; 8 bases are shared with TRBD2. Germline loops: CDR1 SNHLY, CDR2 FYNNEI. The CDR3 consists of 16 residues. V was clipped by 3 bases and J by 4 bases; unmatched bases: 7. The CDR3, as DNA: TGTGCCAGCAGTGACGGACCGGGGGGGACCACCGGGGAGCTGTTTTTT. Protein product: CASSDGPGGTTGELFF.

For the CDR3, the DNA is TGTGCCAGCAAACTCTATAATGAGCAGTTCTTC. Translating it yields CASKLYNEQFF. This chain joins TRBV2 and TRBJ2-1; no reliable D call. V lost 7 bases and J 7 bases, leaving 8 bases between the germline ends. This CDR3 contains 11 residues. Germline V gives CDR1 SNHLY, CDR2 FYNNEI.

The genes are TRBV4-2 and TRBJ2-5, with D tentatively TRBD2 (7 bases). Trimming removed 6 bases at V and 1 base at J, with 15 bases between. The CDR3 loop spans 15 amino acids. Germline-derived CDR1 and CDR2 are LGHNA and YNFKEQ. This chain's CDR3 is CASRSIGGAQETQYF. The DNA for the CDR3 is TGTGCCAGCAGGTCAATAGGGGGGGCCCAAGAGACCCAGTACTTC.

V gene TRBV18 combines with J gene TRBJ2-3; D is unresolved. Germline V gives CDR1 KGHSH, CDR2 LQKENI. The CDR3 has 14 amino acids. Trimming cost V 2 bases and J 4 bases, with 10 bases left between them. CDR3 nucleotide sequence: TGTGCCAGCTCACCAACCCCCGTGCCAGATACGCAGTATTTT. This sequence encodes CASSPTPVPDTQYF. The variable domain in full, completed from reference TRBV18 and TRBJ2-3, reads NAGVMQNPRHLVRRRGQEARLRCSPMKGHSHVYWYRQLPEEGLKFMVYLQKENIIDESGMPKERFSAEFPKEGPSILRIQQVVRGDSAAYFCASSPTPVPDTQYFGPGTRLTVL.

The CDR3 sequence is CATNRDYTEAFF. CDR3 sequence (DNA): TGTGCCACAAACAGGGATTACACTGAAGCTTTCTTT. The rearrangement uses TRBV6-5 and TRBJ1-1, with D possibly being TRBD1 (6 bases). V was clipped by 10 bases and J by 3 bases, with 12 bases between them. Germline CDR1 MNHEY, CDR2 SVGAGI. This CDR3 comprises 12 residues.

The V and J genes are TRBV19 and TRBJ1-2; 9 nucleotides match TRBD1. V trimming: 5 bases; J trimming: 6 bases; junction bases outside the gene matches: 4. CDR3 length: 13 amino acids. Germline V gene data show CDR1 as LNHDA and CDR2 as SQIVND (reference sequence). The CDR3 is CASSWTGEDGYTF. CDR3 nucleotides: TGTGCCAGTAGTTGGACAGGGGAGGATGGCTACACCTTC.

The V and J genes are TRBV6-1 and TRBJ1-4; the D is unclear. V was shortened by 3 bases and J by 8 bases, with 7 bases between the two germline ends. This CDR3 is built from 12 residues. Per germline, CDR1 MNHNS and CDR2 SASEGT. The CDR3 nucleotides are TGTGCCAGCAGTGAGGCCCTCGAAAAACTGTTTTTT. Residues: CASSEALEKLFF.

The CDR3 region has the DNA TGCGCCAGCAGTCCCCGGGAGGGTGGCTCCTACAATGAGCAGTTCTTC. Translating it yields CASSPREGGSYNEQFF. The V gene is TRBV5-1, the J gene TRBJ2-1, with 8 bases identical to TRBD2. Per the germline V gene, CDR1 is SGHRS and CDR2 is YFSETQ. The CDR3 totals 16 residues. V trimming: 5 bases; J trimming: 0 bases; junction bases outside the gene matches: 7.

The V and J genes are TRBV2 and TRBJ1-1; D unresolved. The CDR3 extends over 15 amino acids. Germline V lookup: CDR1 SNHLY, CDR2 FYNNEI. The V gene lost 0 bases and the J gene lost 1 base, with 9 bases spanning the gap. The CDR3 is CASSEARVANTEAFF. CDR3 bases: TGTGCCAGCAGTGAAGCGCGGGTCGCGAACACTGAAGCTTTCTTT.

The chain is built from TRBV7-3 and TRBJ2-2; 10 bases match TRBD1. CDR1 and CDR2 from the germline V gene are SGHTA and FQGTGA. The V and J ends lost 5 bases and 3 bases, in that order; junction bases with no gene match: 6. The CDR3 runs to 16 residues. The CDR3 sequence: CASSAGQGVDTGELFF. CDR3 nucleotides: TGTGCCAGCAGCGCCGGACAGGGGGTAGACACCGGGGAGCTGTTTTTT.

The chain links TRBV5-6 to TRBJ1-2, with TRBD1 matching over 9 bases. Germline V gene data show CDR1 as SGHDT and CDR2 as YYEEEE. The CDR3 totals 13 residues. V shed 9 bases, J shed 5 bases, and the junction held 8 bases outside the gene matches. CDR3 bases: TGTGCCACCCGGGACAGGGCGGGATATGGCTACACCTTC. Amino acids: CATRDRAGYGYTF. Full variable domain (rest looked up from reference TRBV5-6 and TRBJ1-2): DAGVTQSPTHLIKTRGQQVTLRCSPKSGHDTVSWYQQALGQGPQFIFQYYEEEERQRGNFPDRFSGHQFPNYSSELNVNALLLGDSALYLCATRDRAGYGYTFGSGTRLTVV.

This clone has only one observation. This chain uses TRBV9 with TRBJ1-4, with D tentatively TRBD1 (6 bases). Germline V gives CDR1 SGDLS, CDR2 YYNGEE. V gave up 1 base and J gave up 0 bases, with 13 bases separating them. The CDR3 length is 17 residues. The CDR3 region has the DNA TGTGCCAGCAGCGTACGATCCGGACAGTCAACTAATGAAAAACTGTTTTTT. Protein product: CASSVRSGQSTNEKLFF.

The chain recombines TRBV9 with TRBJ2-7; D might be TRBD1 (5 bases). Per germline, CDR1 SGDLS and CDR2 YYNGEE. The CDR3 extends over 15 amino acids. The ends were cut back, 0 bases at V and 2 bases at J, with 12 bases in the middle. CDR3 in DNA: TGTGCCAGCAGCGTAGGACAGACAGATACCTACGAGCAGTACTTC. Its protein is CASSVGQTDTYEQYF.

The chain has TRBV28 and TRBJ1-5; TRBD1 agrees at 9 bases. Germline loops: CDR1 MDHEN, CDR2 SYDVKM. Germline trimming cut 6 bases from V and 6 bases from J; bases unmatched to any gene: 9. The CDR3 is 15 amino acids. The chain's CDR3 is CASSLTGGWGQPQHF. In nucleotides, the CDR3 is TGTGCCAGCAGCCTAACAGGGGGCTGGGGTCAGCCCCAGCATTTT.

The chain recombines TRBV6-5 with TRBJ2-1, with 7 nucleotides matching TRBD2. CDR3 length: 15 residues. Trimming at V came to 4 bases and at J to 7 bases, leaving 10 bases not matched to a gene. Germline V gene sequence: CDR1 MNHEY, CDR2 SVGAGI. The DNA for the CDR3 is TGTGCCAGCAGTTTACGCGGGGGTACTCCGAATGAGCAGTTCTTC. Its protein is CASSLRGGTPNEQFF.

This chain links TRBV6-1 with TRBJ2-1; perhaps TRBD1 as D (6 bases). Between the trimmed V and J ends, which lost 6 bases and 5 bases, there was a span of 17 bases. The CDR3 spans 15 residues. In germline, CDR1 is MNHNS, CDR2 SASEGT. CDR3 coding DNA: TGTGCCAGCAGGCCAGGACAGTTCCTTGACAATGAGCAGTTCTTC. Residues: CASRPGQFLDNEQFF.

This chain links TRBV6-5 with TRBJ2-1; D possibly corresponds to TRBD2 (5 bases). The germline CDR1 and CDR2 sequences are MNHEY and SVGAGI. Trimming took 0 bases from V and 6 from J, leaving 12 bases between them. The CDR3 is 15 residues long. The CDR3 sequence is CASSYSLGNVNEQFF. DNA for the CDR3: TGTGCCAGCAGTTACTCTCTCGGGAATGTCAATGAGCAGTTCTTC.

J is TRBJ1-2 and V is TRBV15; no firm D call. Trimming took 0 bases from V and 4 from J, leaving 24 bases between them. This CDR3 contains 19 residues. The germline V gene encodes CDR1 LNHNV and CDR2 YYDKDF (reference sequence). CDR3 residues: CATSRELYFRAEWGYGYTF. DNA of the CDR3: TGTGCCACCAGCAGAGAGTTGTACTTTCGGGCAGAATGGGGCTATGGCTACACCTTC.

The chain has TRBV12-5 and TRBJ2-7, with D unclear. Germline lookup yields CDR1 LGHNT and CDR2 FRNRAP. The CDR3 sequence is 14 residues long. V was trimmed by 2 bases and J by 10 bases, leaving 18 bases between them. As DNA, the CDR3 is TGTGCTAGTGGTTTGTCGGCCTCGCAACGATTACAGTACTTC. This translates into CASGLSASQRLQYF.

The chain carries TRBV5-4 and TRBJ1-2; maybe TRBD1 (6 bases). V lost 1 base, J lost 8 bases, and 12 bases lay in between. Looked up from germline, CDR1 is SGHNT and CDR2 is YYREEE (reference sequence). This CDR3 contains 13 residues. The CDR3 nucleotides are TGTGCCAGCAGCTTGAACAGGGTCGGGGGCTACACCTTC. The encoded protein is CASSLNRVGGYTF.

The chain uses TRBV10-3 and TRBJ1-2, with D maybe TRBD1 (6 bases). Germline CDR1 and CDR2: ENHRY and SYGVKD. This CDR3 comprises 16 residues. V gave up 0 bases and J gave up 8 bases, with 19 bases separating them. Written as DNA, the CDR3 is TGTGCCATCAGTGAGTCGGGCCAGGGGTATGATGGCGGCTACACCTTC. This encodes CAISESGQGYDGGYTF.

The chain has TRBV6-5 and TRBJ1-2; 8 positions agree with TRBD1. The CDR3 has 14 amino acids. V shed 0 bases and J 8 bases; nucleotides not matched to a gene: 5. The germline CDR1 and CDR2 sequences are MNHEY and SVGAGI. CDR3 amino acids: CASSYSGQGKGYTF. The CDR3, as DNA: TGTGCCAGCAGTTACTCCGGACAGGGTAAAGGCTACACCTTC.

The chain uses TRBV2 and TRBJ1-4; D is unclear. V was shortened by 4 bases and J by 7 bases, with 13 bases between the two germline ends. CDR1 is SNHLY and CDR2 is FYNNEI in the germline V gene. The CDR3 has 14 residues. The CDR3 DNA reads TGTGCCAGCAGTGTGAATGGACCCATTGAAAAACTGTTTTTT. It is translated as CASSVNGPIEKLFF.

V gene TRBV6-1 combines with J gene TRBJ1-1; D uncertain. The CDR3 is 13 residues long. Trimming pared 6 bases from V and 6 bases from J, leaving 14 bases between. Germline lookup yields CDR1 MNHNS and CDR2 SASEGT. In DNA form, the CDR3 reads TGTGCCAGCAGGGCGCGGCTAGTCGCTGAAGCTTTCTTT. Its translation: CASRARLVAEAFF.